This T cell receptor beta chain was sequenced during a study of blood T cell repertoires in COVID-19. Study details: Samples of COVID-19 (acute and convalescent) were obtained from the United States, Italy and Spain. T cells, B-cell-depleted T cells, or PBMCs provided the cDNA or gDNA that served as material.

CDR3 length: 14 amino acids. Authors' analysis steps: By means of reference gene primer amplification, nucleated cell counts were estimated. The assay was immunoSEQ multiplex PCR, and TCRdb's table has in-frame clones only and misses some. The DNA was the basis for D and trimming; V, J and clone size are from that table. This sample yields 95,000 to 150,000 clones, of which more than 75% are seen a single time; about 2% belongs to the top ten. The rearrangement joins TRBV21-1 to TRBJ2-1; the table calls TRBD1, which could not be checked here. TRBV21-1 is a pseudogene segment. This TCR was recovered from a woman aged 50 to 60 with acute or convalescent COVID-19. The sequencing sample was made of peripheral blood. The CDR3 coding sequence is TGTGCCAGCAGCAAATCTCCAGGCTACAATGAGCAGTTCTTC. This gives the protein CASSKSPGYNEQFF.